This T cell receptor (beta chain) is drawn from a study of T-cell memory formation after mild COVID-19. Study-wide findings and caveats: Clones that shrank (day 15 to 85) were balanced CD4/CD8, whereas later expanders leaned CD4+.

The CDR3 has 14 residues. Germline lookup yields CDR1 DFQATT and CDR2 SNEGSKA (reference sequence). Trimming pared 6 bases from V and 0 bases from J, leaving 13 bases between. This clonotype was seen a few times. What it binds is unknown. The 5'RACE method, run with constant-segment primers, produced TCR alpha and TCR beta cDNA libraries (carrying sample barcodes and UMIs). TCRdb redid the calling of the 5' RACE reads with MiXCR, one entry per CDR3 protein. The sample consists of hundreds of thousands of distinct CDR3 sequences, roughly 21% of them appearing once. The sample consisted of PBMCs or a T cell subset sorted from them (not recorded which). The origin of this receptor is an adult woman who had mild COVID-19 (a few samples of this study predate the infection). Cell type and time point are not known. The chain recombines TRBV20-1 with TRBJ2-3; maybe TRBD1 (5 bases). The CDR3 DNA reads as TGCAGTGCGAGAACAGGAAAAAGCACAGATACGCAGTATTTT. This translates into CSARTGKSTDTQYF.